The 32 T cell receptor beta chains presented below share a single source sample, sequenced in a study of blood T cell repertoires in COVID-19. The assay was immunoSEQ multiplex PCR, and TCRdb's table has in-frame clones only and misses some. The sample lists around 200,000 clones; around 81% were seen once. Sequenced sample: peripheral blood. All receptors derive from a man between 45 and 60 years old with active or convalescent COVID-19.

J is TRBJ2-2 and V is TRBV29-1; maybe TRBD2 (5 bases). CDR3 size: 14 residues. V lost 7 bases to trimming and J lost 8 bases, with 20 bases between them. CDR1 and CDR2 from the germline V gene are SQVTM and ANQGSEA. The CDR3 here is CSARGEIPAGELFF. The CDR3 coding sequence is TGCAGCGCCCGTGGGGAGATTCCAGCGGGGGAGCTGTTTTTT.

This clone was recorded once. The V and J genes are TRBV11-2 and TRBJ2-7, with D possibly being TRBD2 (5 bases). Germline CDR1 SGHAT, CDR2 FQNNGV. Trimming left V 0 bases short and J 6 bases short, with 21 bases between. CDR3 length equals 17 residues. The CDR3 sequence is CASSLDPLGVNKGEQYF. The CDR3 region has the DNA TGTGCCAGCAGCTTAGATCCACTCGGGGTAAACAAGGGCGAGCAGTACTTC.

V usage is TRBV5-6 and J usage is TRBJ2-3, with a possible D match to TRBD1 (7 bases). V was cut by 2 bases and J by 4 bases, with 11 bases left in between. The germline CDR1 and CDR2 sequences are SGHDT and YYEEEE. There are 14 residues in the CDR3. The DNA of the CDR3 is TGTGCCAGCAGCTTTTCAGGGGGGCCAGATACGCAGTATTTT. The encoded protein is CASSFSGGPDTQYF.

This chain connects TRBV6-5 to TRBJ2-1; D possibly corresponds to TRBD2 (5 bases). CDR3 size: 15 residues. Germline V lookup: CDR1 MNHEY, CDR2 SVGAGI. The V and J ends lost 8 bases and 0 bases respectively, with 14 bases between them. Written as DNA, the CDR3 is TGTGCCAGCGTTGCGGGCGGAAGCTCCTACAATGAGCAGTTCTTC. Translated: CASVAGGSSYNEQFF.

The chain carries TRBV7-6 and TRBJ1-5; D possibly corresponds to TRBD1 (6 bases). Trimming took 5 bases from V and 5 from J, leaving 10 bases between them. Germline V gene lookup returns CDR1 SGHVS and CDR2 FNYEAQ. This CDR3 contains 13 residues. In nucleotides, the CDR3 is TGTGCCAGCAGCCTACAGGGAGATCAGCCCCAGCATTTT. As protein: CASSLQGDQPQHF.

The chain employs TRBV3-1 (or the pseudogene TRBV3-2) and TRBJ2-1; 11 positions agree with TRBD2. V lost 3 bases to trimming and J lost 1 base; unmatched junction nucleotides: 8. The CDR3 spans 18 residues. The germline V gene has CDR1 LGHDT and CDR2 YNNKEL (reference sequence). In DNA form, the CDR3 reads TGTGCCAGCAGCCAGGGGCGACTAGCGGGGTCTTCCTACAATGAGCAGTTCTTC. This translates into CASSQGRLAGSSYNEQFF.

The J gene is TRBJ2-6, the V gene TRBV4-2; D not certain. V dropped 0 bases and J dropped 1 base, with 7 bases sitting between them. Per germline, CDR1 LGHNA and CDR2 YNFKEQ. CDR3 size: 16 residues. The CDR3 coding sequence is TGTGCCAGCAGCCAAGATGTGGAGTCTGGGGCCAACGTCCTGACTTTC. The encoded protein is CASSQDVESGANVLTF.

This rearrangement joins TRBV19 to TRBJ1-2, with TRBD1 identical over 8 bases. V lost 7 bases, J lost 8 bases, and 9 bases stayed unmatched. This CDR3 comprises 13 residues. The germline gives CDR1 LNHDA, CDR2 SQIVND (reference sequence). The CDR3 spells CASTSQGDRGYTF. In nucleotides, the CDR3 is TGTGCCAGTACTTCACAGGGGGACAGAGGCTACACCTTC. Supplemented by reference TRBV19 and TRBJ1-2, the full variable domain reads DGGITQSPKYLFRKEGQNVTLSCEQNLNHDAMYWYRQDPGQGLRLIYYSQIVNDFQKGDIAEGYSVSREKKESFPLTVTSAQKNPTAFYLCASTSQGDRGYTFGSGTRLTVV.

The chain uses TRBV25-1 and TRBJ2-7; perhaps TRBD2 as D (6 bases). The CDR3 extends over 13 amino acids. The germline CDR1 and CDR2 sequences are MGHDK and SYGVNS. V was trimmed by 3 bases and J by 2 bases, leaving 8 bases between them. CDR3 bases: TGTGCCAGCAGTGAGGGGACTCCCTACGAGCAGTACTTC. It specifies CASSEGTPYEQYF.

V usage is TRBV18 and J usage is TRBJ1-2; unclear D gene. This CDR3 spans 12 amino acids. CDR1 is KGHSH, CDR2 LQKENI, per germline. With 3 bases removed from V and 7 bases from J, the gap between germline ends came to 9 bases. CDR3 in DNA: TGTGCCAGCTCACCCAGGAACGCTGGCTACACCTTC. Translated: CASSPRNAGYTF.

This clone was counted a few times. The chain recombines TRBV21-1 with TRBJ1-1. TRBV21-1 is given as a pseudogene. CDR3 length equals 16 residues. In DNA, the CDR3 is TGTGCCAGCAGAGAGGGCCATAAAGAGAAGAACACTGAAGCTTTCTTT. It specifies CASREGHKEKNTEAFF.

The CDR3 reads CASSRSGGATGELFF. In DNA form, the CDR3 reads TGTGCCAGCAGCCGCAGCGGGGGCGCGACCGGGGAGCTGTTTTTT. V usage is TRBV11-3 and J usage is TRBJ2-2, with 8 nucleotides matching TRBD2. V shed 5 bases, J shed 5 bases, and the junction held 7 bases outside the gene matches. Germline CDR1 and CDR2: SGHNT and YENEEA. The CDR3 is 15 amino acids.

The chain uses TRBV7-9 and TRBJ2-2, with a weak D call TRBD1 (5 bases). The CDR3 runs 15 residues. Per the germline V gene, CDR1 is SEHNR and CDR2 is FQNEAQ (reference sequence). V was shortened by 3 bases and J by 0 bases, with 8 bases between the two germline ends. CDR3 sequence (DNA): TGTGCCAGCAGCTTCAGGGCCGCGAACACCGGGGAGCTGTTTTTT. Amino acids: CASSFRAANTGELFF.

This clone was seen just once. The chain uses TRBV2 and TRBJ2-7; 8 nucleotides align to TRBD1. Losses at the gene ends were 6 bases for V and 2 bases for J; bases not matched to a gene: 12. The CDR3 sequence is 16 residues long. In germline, CDR1 is SNHLY, CDR2 FYNNEI. The CDR3 spells CASSPAPGQAAYEQYF. CDR3 coding DNA: TGTGCCAGCAGCCCCGCTCCGGGACAGGCGGCCTACGAGCAGTACTTC.

This clone was picked up one time. The chain's CDR3 is CASSFSTGSYGYTF. CDR3 sequence (DNA): TGTGCCAGCAGCTTTTCGACAGGCTCCTATGGCTACACCTTC. This rearrangement joins TRBV9 to TRBJ1-2; tentatively, D is TRBD1 (6 bases). V was shortened by 4 bases and J by 4 bases, with 14 bases between the two germline ends. This CDR3 has 14 residues. The germline V gene encodes CDR1 SGDLS and CDR2 YYNGEE.

V gene TRBV15 combines with J gene TRBJ1-4, with D maybe TRBD1 (5 bases). There are 13 residues in the CDR3. Looked up from germline, CDR1 is LNHNV and CDR2 is YYDKDF (reference sequence). Trimming pared 0 bases from V and 8 bases from J, leaving 7 bases between. CDR3 bases: TGTGCCACCAGCAGAGATCCAGGGGAAAAACTGTTTTTT. It codes for CATSRDPGEKLFF.

CDR3 sequence reads: CASTDSLYGYTF. The DNA of the CDR3 is TGTGCCAGCACCGACAGCCTCTATGGCTACACCTTC. This chain links TRBV12-3 or TRBV12-4 with TRBJ1-2; D perhaps matches TRBD1 (5 bases). Between the trimmed V and J ends, which lost 7 bases and 4 bases, there was a span of 10 bases. This CDR3 is built from 12 residues.

Concerning this clone itself: This CDR3 is also generated by other DNA sequences in the sample. As DNA, the CDR3 is TGTGCCAGCAGCTTATCCGGGGGGAGCACAGATACGCAGTATTTT. Translated: CASSLSGGSTDTQYF. This chain connects TRBV7-3 to TRBJ2-3, with TRBD2 identical over 7 bases. V lost 2 bases to trimming and J lost 0 bases; unmatched junction nucleotides: 2. Germline V gene sequence: CDR1 SGHTA, CDR2 FQGTGA. This CDR3 is built from 15 residues.

This chain links TRBV18 with TRBJ2-5; no clear D. The V end was cut by 3 bases, the J end by 5 bases, with 10 bases between. CDR1 KGHSH and CDR2 LQKENI come from the germline V gene. This CDR3 is 13 amino acids long. For the CDR3, the DNA is TGTGCCAGCTCACCTGTCCCTAGGGAGACCCAGTACTTC. Encoded protein: CASSPVPRETQYF.

The gene calls are TRBV18 and TRBJ2-5; D unresolved. Germline loops: CDR1 KGHSH, CDR2 LQKENI. V was pared by 3 bases and J by 5 bases, with 10 bases between. The CDR3 loop spans 13 amino acids. The CDR3 loop is CASSPPYGETQYF. In nucleotides, the CDR3 is TGTGCCAGCTCACCTCCTTACGGGGAGACCCAGTACTTC.

This chain connects TRBV3-1 (or the pseudogene TRBV3-2) to TRBJ2-7; a weak D match, TRBD1 (5 bases). CDR1 and CDR2 (germline): LGHDT, YNNKEL (reference sequence). CDR3 size: 14 residues. Trimming left V 6 bases short and J 0 bases short, with 12 bases between. For the CDR3, the DNA is TGTGCCAGCAGTCAGAGACAGAACTCCTACGAGCAGTACTTC. This codes for CASSQRQNSYEQYF.

J is TRBJ1-2 and V is TRBV2, with 9 bases fitting TRBD1. V was clipped by 5 bases and J by 4 bases; unmatched bases: 5. The CDR3 loop spans 14 amino acids. CDR1 and CDR2 from the germline V gene are SNHLY and FYNNEI. The CDR3 coding sequence is TGTGCCAGCAGTTGGGACAGGGAAGCCTATGGCTACACCTTC. Protein product: CASSWDREAYGYTF.

The rearrangement links TRBV7-9 to TRBJ1-4; 9 nucleotides align to TRBD1. The CDR3 runs to 16 residues. Trimming took 5 bases from V and 5 from J; bases not matched to a gene: 9. Germline V gene lookup returns CDR1 SEHNR and CDR2 FQNEAQ (reference sequence). CDR3 DNA sequence: TGTGCCAGCAGCCTCAACATCGGGACAGGGAATGAAAAACTGTTTTTT. It translates to CASSLNIGTGNEKLFF.

This chain links TRBV4-1 with TRBJ1-4; D perhaps matches TRBD1 (5 bases). Trimming removed 0 bases from V and 7 bases from J, with 21 bases in between. This CDR3 region has 18 residues. Per germline, CDR1 MGHRA and CDR2 YSYEKL. CDR3 nucleotides: TGCGCCAGCAGCCAAGATCCCCTCATACTGGGGGGGAGTGAAAAACTGTTTTTT. Its translation: CASSQDPLILGGSEKLFF.

The gene calls are TRBV21-1 and TRBJ1-5; the table's TRBD1 call for D was not verified on the DNA. TRBV21-1 is reported as a pseudogene. CDR3 length: 15 amino acids. CDR3 region: CASTRGQYSNQPQHF. The CDR3 coding sequence is TGTGCCAGCACTCGCGGACAGTATAGCAATCAGCCCCAGCATTTT.

The chain joins TRBV6-5 to TRBJ2-7, with D possibly TRBD2 on 6 matching bases. Trimming pared 2 bases from V and 6 bases from J, leaving 20 bases between. Germline-derived CDR1 and CDR2 are MNHEY and SVGAGI. There are 16 residues in the CDR3. The CDR3 loop is CASSYVHIRAGSEQYF. The CDR3 nucleotides read TGTGCCAGCAGTTACGTCCATATCAGGGCCGGGAGCGAGCAGTACTTC.

V usage is TRBV29-1 and J usage is TRBJ2-5; a weak D match, TRBD1 (6 bases). Germline assignment: CDR1 SQVTM and CDR2 ANQGSEA. This CDR3 is 11 amino acids long. Here the CDR3 reads CVYRVGETQYF. CDR3 nucleotide sequence: TGCGTATACAGGGTCGGTGAGACCCAGTACTTC.

The chain is built from TRBV21-1 and TRBJ2-7; the table calls TRBD2, which could not be checked here. TRBV21-1 is annotated as a pseudogene. CDR3 length: 13 amino acids. This CDR3 reads CASSKAECYEQYF. In DNA form, the CDR3 reads TGTGCCAGCAGCAAAGCTGAGTGCTACGAGCAGTACTTC.

This clone was seen just once. The chain uses TRBV30 and TRBJ1-3; no clear D. This CDR3 contains 13 residues. Looked up from germline, CDR1 is GTSNPN and CDR2 is SVGIG (reference sequence). V lost 5 bases and J 0 bases, leaving 8 bases between the germline ends. The CDR3 DNA sequence: TGTGCCTGGGATGGGAGCTCTGGAAACACCATATATTTT. Protein product: CAWDGSSGNTIYF.

The chain uses TRBV7-9 and TRBJ2-1; D is possibly TRBD1 (5 bases). This CDR3 contains 14 residues. Trimming took off 5 bases at V and 3 bases at J, with 11 bases between the two ends. Germline V gene data show CDR1 as SEHNR and CDR2 as FQNEAQ (reference sequence). CDR3 sequence reads: CASSPDTNYNEQFF. CDR3 nucleotide sequence: TGTGCCAGCAGCCCGGACACCAACTACAATGAGCAGTTCTTC. The complete variable domain, with remaining parts taken from reference TRBV7-9 and TRBJ2-1, reads DTGVSQNPRHKITKRGQNVTFRCDPISEHNRLYWYRQTLGQGPEFLTYFQNEAQLEKSRLLSDRFSAERPKGSFSTLEIQRTEQGDSAMYLCASSPDTNYNEQFFGPGTRLTVL.

V is TRBV5-1 and J is TRBJ2-5; no reliable D call. The CDR3 consists of 14 residues. Trimming left V 2 bases short and J 5 bases short, with 13 bases between. CDR1 and CDR2 (germline): SGHRS, YFSETQ. CDR3 amino acids: CASSFGSGSETQYF. The CDR3 region has the DNA TGCGCCAGCAGCTTTGGGTCAGGCAGTGAGACCCAGTACTTC.

The chain carries TRBV7-3 and TRBJ2-2; the match to TRBD2 covers 8 bases. Germline assignment: CDR1 SGHTA and CDR2 FQGTGA. The CDR3 is 15 amino acids. V lost 1 base and J lost 3; bases outside the gene matches: 1. CDR3 nucleotide sequence: TGTGCCAGCAGCTTAAGGCGGGGGGACACCGGGGAGCTGTTTTTT. As protein: CASSLRRGDTGELFF.